The clone carrying this T cell receptor (beta chain) appeared a few times. Other DNA sequences within the sample encode an identical CDR3. This specimen belongs to a study of CD8+ T cells in alopecia areata. Whole-study context: Treatment comprised oral tofacitinib, 5 to 10 mg twice daily, in treated patients.

Deletions cut 0 bases from V and 2 bases from J, with 7 bases between. This CDR3 has 14 amino acids. Germline V gene data show CDR1 as LGHNA and CDR2 as YSLEER. RNA was isolated and reverse transcribed to cDNA, the sequencing template. TCRdb's copy holds only in-frame clones and misses some; the assay was immunoSEQ multiplex PCR. The sample shows fewer than 150,000 clones, around three fifths of them seen only once. Both peripheral blood and punch biopsies of lesional scalp skin were obtained from patients who had alopecia areata. This receptor was obtained from a human donor with alopecia areata. The sample consisted of CD4+ T cells sorted from blood, taken at week 0. The rearrangement joins TRBV4-3 to TRBJ2-5; D is perhaps TRBD1 (6 bases). The CDR3 loop is CASSQEGQQETQYF. The CDR3 nucleotides are TGCGCCAGCAGCCAAGAGGGACAACAAGAGACCCAGTACTTC.